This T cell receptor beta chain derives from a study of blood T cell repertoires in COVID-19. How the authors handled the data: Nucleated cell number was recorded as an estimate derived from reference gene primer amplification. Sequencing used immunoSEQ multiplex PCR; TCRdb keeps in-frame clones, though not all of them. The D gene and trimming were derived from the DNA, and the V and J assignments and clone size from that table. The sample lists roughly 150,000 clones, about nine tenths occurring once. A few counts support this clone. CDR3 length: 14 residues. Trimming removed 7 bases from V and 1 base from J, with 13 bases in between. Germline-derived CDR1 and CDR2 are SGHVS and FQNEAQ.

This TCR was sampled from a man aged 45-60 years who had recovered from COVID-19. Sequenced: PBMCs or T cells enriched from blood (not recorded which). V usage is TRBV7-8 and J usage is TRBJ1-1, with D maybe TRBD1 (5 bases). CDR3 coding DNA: TGTGCCAGCACCATAGACAGATGGAACACTGAAGCTTTCTTT. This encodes CASTIDRWNTEAFF. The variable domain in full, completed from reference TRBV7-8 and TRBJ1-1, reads GAGVSQSPRYKVAKRGQDVALRCDPISGHVSLFWYQQALGQGPEFLTYFQNEAQLDKSGLPSDRFFAERPEGSVSTLKIQRTQQEDSAVYLCASTIDRWNTEAFFGQGTRLTVV.